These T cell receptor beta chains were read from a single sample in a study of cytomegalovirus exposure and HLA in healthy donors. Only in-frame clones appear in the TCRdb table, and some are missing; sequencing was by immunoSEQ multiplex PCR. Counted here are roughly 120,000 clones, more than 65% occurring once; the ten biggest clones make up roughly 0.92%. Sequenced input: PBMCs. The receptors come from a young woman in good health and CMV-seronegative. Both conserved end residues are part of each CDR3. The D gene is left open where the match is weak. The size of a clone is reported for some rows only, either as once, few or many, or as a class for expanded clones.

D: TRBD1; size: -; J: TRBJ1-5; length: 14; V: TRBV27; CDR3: CASSPDRGDQPQHF; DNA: TGTGCCAGCAGCCCGGACAGGGGAGATCAGCCCCAGCATTTT
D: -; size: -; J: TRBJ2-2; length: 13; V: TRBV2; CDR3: CASSALNTGELFF; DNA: TGTGCCAGCAGTGCCCTGAACACCGGGGAGCTGTTTTTT
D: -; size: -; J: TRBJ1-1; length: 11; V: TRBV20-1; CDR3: CSARGGIEAFF; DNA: TGCAGTGCTAGAGGCGGGATTGAAGCTTTCTTT
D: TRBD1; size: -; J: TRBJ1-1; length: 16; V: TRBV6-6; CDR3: CASRRTGQVMNTEAFF; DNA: TGTGCCAGCAGGAGAACGGGACAGGTGATGAACACTGAAGCTTTCTTT
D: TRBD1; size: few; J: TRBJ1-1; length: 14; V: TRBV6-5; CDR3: CASRSGQGDTEAFF; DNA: TGTGCCAGCAGATCCGGACAGGGGGACACTGAAGCTTTCTTT
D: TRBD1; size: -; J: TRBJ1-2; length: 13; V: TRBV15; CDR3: CATEENRGDGYTF; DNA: TGTGCCACAGAGGAGAACAGGGGGGATGGCTACACCTTC
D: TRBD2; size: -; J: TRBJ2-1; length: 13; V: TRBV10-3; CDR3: CAISRDYYNEQFF; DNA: TGTGCCATCAGTCGGGACTACTACAATGAGCAGTTCTTC
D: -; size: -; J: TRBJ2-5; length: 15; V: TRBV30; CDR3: CAWSPHAGTQETQYF; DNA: TGTGCCTGGAGCCCTCACGCCGGGACTCAAGAGACCCAGTACTTC
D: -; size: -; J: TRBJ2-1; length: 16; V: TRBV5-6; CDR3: CASRSLSGASYNEQFF; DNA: TGTGCCAGCAGGAGCCTTAGCGGAGCCTCCTACAATGAGCAGTTCTTC
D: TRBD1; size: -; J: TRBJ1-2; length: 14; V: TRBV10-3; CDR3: CAIRPTDRVDGYTF; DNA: TGTGCCATCAGGCCCACCGACAGGGTAGATGGCTACACCTTC
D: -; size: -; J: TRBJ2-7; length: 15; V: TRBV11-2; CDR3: CASSLAQGRTLEQYF; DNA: TGTGCCAGCAGCTTAGCCCAGGGGAGAACCCTCGAGCAGTACTTC
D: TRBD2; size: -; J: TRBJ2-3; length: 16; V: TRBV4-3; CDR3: CASSQDLAGGPDTQYF; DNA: TGCGCCAGCAGCCAAGATCTAGCGGGGGGGCCAGATACGCAGTATTTT
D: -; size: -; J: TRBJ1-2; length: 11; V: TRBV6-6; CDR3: CASSPLFGYTF; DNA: TGTGCCAGCAGTCCCCTGTTTGGCTACACCTTC
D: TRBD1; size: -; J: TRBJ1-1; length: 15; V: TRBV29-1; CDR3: CSVRGFRQGNTEAFF; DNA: TGCAGCGTTAGGGGATTTAGACAGGGAAACACTGAAGCTTTCTTT
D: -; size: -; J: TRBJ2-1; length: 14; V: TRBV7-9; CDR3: CASSSRGLDNEQFF; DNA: TGTGCCAGCAGCTCCAGGGGTTTGGACAATGAGCAGTTCTTC